Shown below are 5 T cell receptor beta chains from a single sample sequenced in a study of regulatory T cells in long-lasting Graves disease. Construction of TCR beta libraries relied on iRepertoire HTBI primers and on Arm-PCR targeting CDR3 regions. MiXCR was run by TCRdb on the multiplex PCR reads, yielding one entry per CDR3 protein. The table lists 250,000 to 400,000 distinct CDR3 sequences, 18% of them singletons. Regarding time point: newly diagnosed GD, antithyroid drugs for less than 3 months. PBMCs were the source of the RNA used for TCR sequencing. The sequencing here drew on peripheral blood mononuclear cells (PBMCs), taken at new diagnosis, from a patient treated with antithyroid drugs. These receptors all stem from a female donor with Graves disease.

This clonotype was picked up one time. A read error may explain this, as a much larger clone is one base away. The V and J genes are TRBV13 and TRBJ2-4; 7 bases agree with TRBD1. This CDR3 contains 12 residues. Trimming at V came to 8 bases and at J to 13 bases, leaving 11 bases not matched to a gene. The germline V gene encodes CDR1 PRHDT and CDR2 FYEKMQ (reference sequence). DNA for the CDR3: TGTGCCAGCGGCCTGACAGGGAACGGGCAGTACTTC. Translation gives CASGLTGNGQYF.

This clonotype came up many times. The chain is built from TRBV20-1 and TRBJ1-1, with D unresolved. CDR3 size: 17 residues. V was pared by 1 base and J by 3 bases, with 21 bases between. CDR1 DFQATT and CDR2 SNEGSKA come from the germline V gene (reference sequence). DNA of the CDR3: TGCAGTGCTAGAGGTCCTGCGGAGCACCACTCTGACACTGAAGCTTTCTTT. Its translation: CSARGPAEHHSDTEAFF.

In this sample, this clonotype turned up many times. The genes are TRBV6-1 and TRBJ2-1; 13 bases match TRBD2. The CDR3 has 14 amino acids. Germline CDR1 and CDR2: MNHNS and SASEGT. The V and J ends lost 6 bases and 9 bases, in that order; junction bases with no gene match: 5. The CDR3 sequence is CASSTSGGGGEQFF. The CDR3 nucleotides read TGTGCCAGCAGCACTAGCGGGGGGGGCGGTGAGCAGTTCTTC.

This clonotype has more than one count but fewer than ten. This chain links TRBV12-3 or TRBV12-4 with TRBJ1-5, with D possibly being TRBD1 (5 bases). CDR3 size: 13 residues. V was trimmed by 5 bases and J by 8 bases, leaving 13 bases between them. The CDR3 sequence is CASSRSLGEPQHF. The CDR3 DNA follows: TGTGCCAGCAGTCGTTCTTTGGGGGAGCCCCAGCATTTT.

This clonotype was recorded at least ten times. The rearrangement joins TRBV27 to TRBJ2-3; D remains ambiguous. CDR1 and CDR2 (germline): MNHEY, SMNVEV (reference sequence). Trimming pared 0 bases from V and 8 bases from J, leaving 6 bases between. The CDR3 spans 12 residues. In nucleotides, the CDR3 is TGTGCCAGCAGTTTATCCGTCGGTACGCAGTATTTT. It codes for CASSLSVGTQYF.